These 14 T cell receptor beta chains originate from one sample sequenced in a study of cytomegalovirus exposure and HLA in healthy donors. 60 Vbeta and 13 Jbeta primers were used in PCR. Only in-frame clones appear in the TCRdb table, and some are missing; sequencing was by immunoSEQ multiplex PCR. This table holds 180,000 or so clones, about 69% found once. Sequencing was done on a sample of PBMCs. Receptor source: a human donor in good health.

The CDR3, as DNA: TGTGCCAGCATGGGCCAGGGTAAGAATGGCTACACCTTC. This gives the protein CASMGQGKNGYTF. The chain uses TRBV6-4 and TRBJ1-2, with a tentative D call TRBD1 (5 bases). CDR3 length: 13 residues. CDR1 MRHNA and CDR2 SNTAGT come from the germline V gene. V lost 7 bases and J 6 bases, leaving 15 bases between the germline ends.

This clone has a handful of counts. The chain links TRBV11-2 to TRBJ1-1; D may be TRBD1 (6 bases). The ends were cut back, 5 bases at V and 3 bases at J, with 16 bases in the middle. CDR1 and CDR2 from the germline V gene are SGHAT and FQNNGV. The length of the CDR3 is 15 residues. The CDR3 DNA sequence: TGTGCCAGCAGCGTCCACCGGGGGGCGGACACTGAAGCTTTCTTT. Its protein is CASSVHRGADTEAFF.

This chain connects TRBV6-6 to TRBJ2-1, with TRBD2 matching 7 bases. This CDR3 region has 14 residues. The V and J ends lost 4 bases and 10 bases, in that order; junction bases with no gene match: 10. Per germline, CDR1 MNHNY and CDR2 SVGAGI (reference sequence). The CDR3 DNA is TGTGCCAGCAGTTCTCCTCTCAGGGAGGGCGAGCAGTTCTTC. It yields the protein CASSSPLREGEQFF.

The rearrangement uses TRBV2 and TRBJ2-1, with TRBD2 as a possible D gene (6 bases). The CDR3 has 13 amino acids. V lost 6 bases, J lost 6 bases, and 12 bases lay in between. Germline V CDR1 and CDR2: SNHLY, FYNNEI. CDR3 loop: CASSGLQFNEQFF. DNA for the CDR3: TGTGCCAGCAGCGGACTACAATTCAATGAGCAGTTCTTC.

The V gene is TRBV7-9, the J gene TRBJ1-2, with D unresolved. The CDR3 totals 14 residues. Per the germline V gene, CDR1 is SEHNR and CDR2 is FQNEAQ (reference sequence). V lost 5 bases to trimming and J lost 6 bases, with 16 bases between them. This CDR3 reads CASSPRRGIDGYTF. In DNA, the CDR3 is TGTGCCAGCAGCCCAAGGCGGGGAATTGATGGCTACACCTTC.

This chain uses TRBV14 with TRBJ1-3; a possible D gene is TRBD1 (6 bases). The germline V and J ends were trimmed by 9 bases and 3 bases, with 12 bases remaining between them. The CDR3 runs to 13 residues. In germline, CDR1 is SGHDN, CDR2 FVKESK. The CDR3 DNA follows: TGTGCCAGTCAAACAGGGTTTGGAAACACCATATATTTT. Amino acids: CASQTGFGNTIYF. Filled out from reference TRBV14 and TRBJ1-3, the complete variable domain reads EAGVTQFPSHSVIEKGQTVTLRCDPISGHDNLYWYRRVMGKEIKFLLHFVKESKQDESGMPNNRFLAERTGGTYSTLKVQPAELEDSGVYFCASQTGFGNTIYFGEGSWLTVV.

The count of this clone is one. The CDR3 DNA reads TGTGCCAGCAGCTGGGACAGGGGAAACACTGAAGCTTTCTTT. Encoded protein: CASSWDRGNTEAFF. The chain has TRBV5-6 and TRBJ1-1; 10 nucleotides align to TRBD1. Germline assignment: CDR1 SGHDT and CDR2 YYEEEE. The CDR3 has 14 residues. The V segment lost 3 bases and the J segment 2 bases; nucleotides outside the gene matches: 1.

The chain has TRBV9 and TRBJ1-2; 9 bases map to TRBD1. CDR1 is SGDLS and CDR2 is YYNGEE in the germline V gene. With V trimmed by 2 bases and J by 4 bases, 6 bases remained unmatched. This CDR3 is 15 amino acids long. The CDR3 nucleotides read TGTGCCAGCAGCGTCGGGGTGGACAGGGGCTATGGCTACACCTTC. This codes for CASSVGVDRGYGYTF.

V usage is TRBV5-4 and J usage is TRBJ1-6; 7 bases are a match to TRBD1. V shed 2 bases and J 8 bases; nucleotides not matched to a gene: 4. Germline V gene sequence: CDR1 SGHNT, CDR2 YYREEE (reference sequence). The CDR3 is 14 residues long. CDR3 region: CASSLGTEYSPLHF. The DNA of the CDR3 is TGTGCCAGCAGCTTAGGGACAGAATATTCACCCCTCCACTTT.

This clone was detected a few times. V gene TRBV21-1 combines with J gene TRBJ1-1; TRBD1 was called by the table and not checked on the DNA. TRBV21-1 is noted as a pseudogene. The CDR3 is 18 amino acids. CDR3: CASSKRRGHAGVGTEAFF. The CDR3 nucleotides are TGTGCCAGCAGCAAACGTCGGGGACACGCTGGGGTAGGGACTGAAGCTTTCTTT.

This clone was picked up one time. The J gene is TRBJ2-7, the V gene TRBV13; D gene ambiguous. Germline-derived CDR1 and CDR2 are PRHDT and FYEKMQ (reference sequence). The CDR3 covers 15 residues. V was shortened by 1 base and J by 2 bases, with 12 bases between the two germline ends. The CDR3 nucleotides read TGTGCCAGCAGCTTAGTCGTAGCTAACACCTACGAGCAGTACTTC. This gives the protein CASSLVVANTYEQYF.

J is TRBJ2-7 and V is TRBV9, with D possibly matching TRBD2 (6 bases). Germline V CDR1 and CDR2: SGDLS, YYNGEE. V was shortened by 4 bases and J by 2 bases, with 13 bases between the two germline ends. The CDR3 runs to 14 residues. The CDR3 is CASSMGAGPYEQYF. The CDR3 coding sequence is TGTGCCAGCAGCATGGGAGCGGGTCCCTACGAGCAGTACTTC.

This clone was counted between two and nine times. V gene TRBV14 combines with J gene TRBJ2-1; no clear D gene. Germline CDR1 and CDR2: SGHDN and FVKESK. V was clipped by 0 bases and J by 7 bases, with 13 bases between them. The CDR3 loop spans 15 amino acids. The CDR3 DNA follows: TGTGCCAGCAGCCAAGATTGGCCTGGCGGAAATGAGCAGTTCTTC. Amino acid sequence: CASSQDWPGGNEQFF.

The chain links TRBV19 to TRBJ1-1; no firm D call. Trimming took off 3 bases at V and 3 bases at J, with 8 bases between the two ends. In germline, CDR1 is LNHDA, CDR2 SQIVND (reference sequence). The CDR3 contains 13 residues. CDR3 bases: TGTGCCAGTAGTATGGGGAGGGACACTGAAGCTTTCTTT. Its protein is CASSMGRDTEAFF.